Listed here are 14 T cell receptor beta chains from one sample, sequenced in a study of cytomegalovirus exposure and HLA in healthy donors. PCR was performed using 60 Vbeta and 13 Jbeta primers. Here immunoSEQ multiplex PCR was the method, and the copy in TCRdb shows in-frame clones only, minus some. The data show 150,000 or so clones, roughly 72% seen once. Sequencing input: PBMCs. Receptors originate from a man aged 35 to 55 in good health and CMV-seronegative.

This chain joins TRBV5-4 and TRBJ2-7; possible D gene TRBD2, 5 bases. The CDR3 sequence is 15 residues long. Trimming took 1 base from V and 3 from J, leaving 14 bases between them. Looked up from germline, CDR1 is SGHNT and CDR2 is YYREEE (reference sequence). The DNA of the CDR3 is TGTGCCAGCAGCTTGTCGGGCGGGTTGTACTACGAGCAGTACTTC. Translating gives CASSLSGGLYYEQYF.

The chain joins TRBV27 to TRBJ2-3; 7 positions match TRBD1. Germline CDR1 and CDR2: MNHEY and SMNVEV (reference sequence). There are 16 residues in the CDR3. The junction had 11 bases not matched to a gene; V was cut back by 6 bases and J by 2 bases. CDR3 protein: CASSQKFTGDTDTQYF. Written as DNA, the CDR3 is TGTGCCAGCAGCCAGAAATTCACAGGGGACACAGATACGCAGTATTTT.

This clone was seen only a few times. The chain uses TRBV5-1 and TRBJ1-1; the D gene is possibly TRBD1 (6 bases). CDR1 is SGHRS and CDR2 is YFSETQ in the germline V gene. V was cut by 2 bases and J by 5 bases, with 13 bases left in between. The CDR3 covers 14 residues. The CDR3 reads CASSFTGISTEAFF. In nucleotides, the CDR3 is TGCGCCAGCAGCTTCACAGGGATTAGTACTGAAGCTTTCTTT.

This clone came up once. This chain links TRBV29-1 with TRBJ2-3; D possibly corresponds to TRBD2 (6 bases). The V and J ends lost 3 bases and 8 bases respectively, with 15 bases between them. Germline CDR1 SQVTM, CDR2 ANQGSEA. The CDR3 covers 13 residues. The CDR3 DNA reads TGCAGCGTTGAGTCGGGAGAAGGCGGTACGCAGTATTTT. Its protein is CSVESGEGGTQYF.

The chain links TRBV27 to TRBJ2-2; tentative D call: TRBD1 (6 bases). V gave up 8 bases and J gave up 0 bases, with 13 bases separating them. The CDR3 has 15 amino acids. Germline CDR1 reads MNHEY; CDR2 reads SMNVEV (reference sequence). The CDR3 reads CASADRIANTGELFF. The DNA of the CDR3 is TGTGCCAGCGCTGACAGGATCGCGAACACCGGGGAGCTGTTTTTT.

The V and J genes are TRBV14 and TRBJ2-1; D is possibly TRBD2 (5 bases). The CDR3 spans 16 residues. Per germline, CDR1 SGHDN and CDR2 FVKESK. V was cut by 4 bases and J by 7 bases, with 20 bases left in between. The CDR3 loop reads CASSPEVLALGNEQFF. DNA for the CDR3: TGTGCCAGCAGCCCAGAGGTCCTAGCCCTTGGGAATGAGCAGTTCTTC.

This clone was seen more than once but under ten times. The chain employs TRBV15 and TRBJ1-4; 8 bases are shared with TRBD1. CDR3 length equals 15 residues. Germline trimming cut 1 base from V and 8 bases from J; bases unmatched to any gene: 6. Germline CDR1 LNHNV, CDR2 YYDKDF (reference sequence). Here the CDR3 reads CATSRGRGLYEKLFF. DNA of the CDR3: TGTGCCACCAGCAGAGGCAGGGGGCTGTACGAAAAACTGTTTTTT.

The table lists this clone with a few counts. V is TRBV19 and J is TRBJ2-5, with TRBD1 identical over 9 bases. Germline V gene sequence: CDR1 LNHDA, CDR2 SQIVND (reference sequence). The CDR3 has 15 residues. V was pared by 7 bases and J by 5 bases, with 11 bases of the junction left unmatched. The CDR3 coding sequence is TGTGCCAGTACCCGAGGAGGGACAGGGATCGAGACCCAGTACTTC. Protein sequence: CASTRGGTGIETQYF. The entire variable domain, with the rest obtained from reference TRBV19 and TRBJ2-5, is as follows: DGGITQSPKYLFRKEGQNVTLSCEQNLNHDAMYWYRQDPGQGLRLIYYSQIVNDFQKGDIAEGYSVSREKKESFPLTVTSAQKNPTAFYLCASTRGGTGIETQYFGPGTRLLVL.

With regard to this clone: Germline is not matched at one junction end, which may reflect a read error. The chain's CDR3 is CASSFYRDTGELFF. In DNA, the CDR3 is TGTGCCAGCAGTTTCTACCGGGACACTGGGGAGCTGTTTTTT. The chain combines TRBV2 with TRBJ2-2; maybe TRBD1 (6 bases). The V gene's germline CDR1 is SNHLY and CDR2 FYNNEI. The CDR3 loop spans 14 amino acids.

V usage is TRBV5-8 and J usage is TRBJ2-1, with TRBD2 matching 10 bases. V lost 1 base, J lost 9 bases, and 7 bases stayed unmatched. Germline lookup yields CDR1 SGHTS and CDR2 YDEGEE. CDR3 size: 15 residues. The CDR3 protein is CASSLRLAGAGEQFF. The DNA of the CDR3 is TGTGCCAGCAGCTTGCGGCTAGCGGGAGCGGGTGAGCAGTTCTTC.

The chain joins TRBV23-1 to TRBJ2-7; 7 nucleotides agree with TRBD2. TRBV23-1 belongs to the ORF category, with a function that is uncertain. The junction had 14 bases not matched to a gene; V was cut back by 2 bases and J by 7 bases. The CDR3 consists of 16 residues. The CDR3 protein is CASSQPGGRAIWEQYV. The CDR3 DNA follows: TGCGCCAGCAGTCAACCCGGCGGGAGAGCGATCTGGGAGCAGTACGTC.

This sequence joins TRBV5-1 and TRBJ2-1; 8 bases match TRBD2. Germline CDR1 is SGHRS and CDR2 is YFSETQ. V gave up 3 bases and J gave up 2 bases; unmatched junction bases: 7. The CDR3 is 16 residues long. CDR3 in amino acids: CASSSTSGWPYNEQFF. Here the CDR3 DNA reads TGCGCCAGCAGCTCTACTAGCGGTTGGCCCTACAATGAGCAGTTCTTC.

As for this clone: This CDR3 is also generated by other DNA sequences in the sample. The chain uses TRBV9 and TRBJ1-5; TRBD1 matches at 11 bases. Germline assignment: CDR1 SGDLS and CDR2 YYNGEE. V shed 3 bases, J shed 6 bases, and the junction held 2 bases outside the gene matches. The CDR3 runs to 14 residues. The CDR3 spells CASSAGTGGQPQHF. DNA of the CDR3: TGTGCCAGCAGCGCCGGGACAGGGGGTCAGCCCCAGCATTTT.

The chain recombines TRBV7-6 with TRBJ1-4; TRBD1 is a possible D gene (5 bases). The V end lost 5 bases, the J end lost 4 bases, and 14 bases lay between the germline ends. The CDR3 totals 15 residues. Germline V gene data show CDR1 as SGHVS and CDR2 as FNYEAQ. DNA of the CDR3: TGTGCCAGCAGCCTGGGGCCCGATAATAATGAAAAACTGTTTTTT. This sequence encodes CASSLGPDNNEKLFF.